Described below is a single T cell receptor (beta chain) sequence and its context. Its antigen remains undetermined. Base qualities are not at hand, and no much larger clone is one base apart. The sample comes from a study of blood T cell repertoires in COVID-19 (dated by TCRdb to the early 2020s). Broadly, across the study: Samples covering the acute and convalescent phases of COVID-19 were provided by collaborators in the United States, Italy and Spain. Where available, HLA class I and class II types were obtained from metadata supplied by the sample provider rather than from assay-based typing. The prospective study material was composed of cDNA or gDNA derived from T cells, B-cell-depleted T cells, or PBMCs. The samples were drawn from two sources: the first 160 participants of the ongoing ImmuneRACE study, and approximately 1,300 subjects contributed by 6 global collaborators. Nearly every sample came with metadata listing a de-identified subject ID, COVID-19 status, age in years and sex. Deeply sampled blood TCRbeta repertoires from subjects exposed to, actively infected with, or recovered from COVID-19 were included in the dataset. The repertoires were made available in a free public database intended to serve as a resource for research on the immune response to SARS-CoV-2.

TCRbeta CDR3 regions were amplified from genomic DNA using the immunoSEQ Assay, a bias-controlled multiplex PCR. As for the authors' bioinformatics: Nucleated cell counts per sample were estimated from amplification of reference gene primers within the assay. To quantify the absolute abundance of each unique TCRbeta CDR3 rearrangement, sequence reads were collapsed and filtered. For each sample, productive Simpson clonality was calculated as the square root of Simpson's diversity index across productive rearrangements. This is the immuneACCESS table as TCRdb keeps it, with only in-frame sequences that have V and J called. A part of the clones is gone; compared with another copy, unresolved V genes explain less than half, and the rest is unexplained. The V and J calls and clone size were taken over from that table, and D and trimming were inferred from the DNA. The sample contains over 150,000 clones, roughly 86% of them found a single time. The biggest ten clones account for about 2.5% of the sample.

CDR1 and CDR2 were assigned from the germline V gene (reference sequence) as MNHEY and SMNVEV. V is trimmed back by 2 bases and J by 3 bases, and the junction contains 9 bases that no gene match accounts for. Including cysteine and phenylalanine, the CDR3 has 17 amino acids. This entry keeps only the CDR3 DNA: 51 bases, framed from base 1. Beyond this particular receptor, the publication reports: Clinical and demographic metadata were provided uncurated, with the amount varying by source and participant.

In Seattle, one collaborating source enrolled patients while the infection was active and tracked those patients longitudinally over the course of disease. The collaborating institutions used their own protocols to collect whole blood in K2EDTA tubes. For TCRbeta analysis, collaborators shipped samples as frozen whole blood, isolated PBMCs, or DNA extracted from either of those sample types. The sequenced sample was peripheral blood. The TCR originated in an elderly woman with COVID-19, enrolled during active disease. Recombination linked TRBV27 to TRBJ2-2; 7 bases in the junction line up with TRBD2. The encoded CDR3 is CASSLIIAGRDTGELFF. The sequenced DNA is TGTGCCAGCAGTTTAATTATAGCTGGGAGGGACACCGGGGAGCTGTTTTTT.